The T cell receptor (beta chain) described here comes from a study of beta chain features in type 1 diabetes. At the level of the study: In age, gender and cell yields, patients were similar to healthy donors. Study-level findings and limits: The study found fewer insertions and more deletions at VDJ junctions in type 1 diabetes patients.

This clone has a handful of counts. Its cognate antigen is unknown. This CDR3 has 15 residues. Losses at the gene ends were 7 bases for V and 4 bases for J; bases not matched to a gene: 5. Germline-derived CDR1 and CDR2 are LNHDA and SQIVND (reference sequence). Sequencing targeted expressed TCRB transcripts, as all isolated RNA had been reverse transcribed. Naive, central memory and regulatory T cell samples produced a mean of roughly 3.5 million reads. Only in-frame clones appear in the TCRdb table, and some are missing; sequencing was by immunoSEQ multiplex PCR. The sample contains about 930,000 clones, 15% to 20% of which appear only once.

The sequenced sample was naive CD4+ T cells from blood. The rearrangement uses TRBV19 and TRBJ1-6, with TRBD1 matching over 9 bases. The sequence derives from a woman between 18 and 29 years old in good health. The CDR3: CASTTGTGYNSPLHF. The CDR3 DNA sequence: TGTGCCAGTACCACCGGGACAGGGTATAATTCACCCCTCCACTTT. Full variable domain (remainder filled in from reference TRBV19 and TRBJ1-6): DGGITQSPKYLFRKEGQNVTLSCEQNLNHDAMYWYRQDPGQGLRLIYYSQIVNDFQKGDIAEGYSVSREKKESFPLTVTSAQKNPTAFYLCASTTGTGYNSPLHFGNGTRLTVT.